The sequence of this TCR beta chain was determined in a study of blood T cell repertoires in COVID-19. Across the whole study: Samples of COVID-19 (acute and convalescent) were obtained from the United States, Italy and Spain. In each case, the material was cDNA or gDNA derived from T cells, B-cell-depleted T cells, or PBMCs.

Patients in Seattle were enrolled during active infection, then followed longitudinally. Per the original methods: Amplified reference gene primers provided the basis for estimating nucleated cell counts. Measured with immunoSEQ multiplex PCR; TCRdb has only the in-frame clones, and not every one. That table furnishes V, J and clone size, whereas the DNA furnished D and trimming. The data hold 110,000 or so clones, with around 85% observed a single time. The CDR3 is 18 amino acids. Trimming shortened V by 2 bases and J by 3 bases, and 23 bases separated the two germline ends. This chain links TRBV23-1 with TRBJ2-7; D is possibly TRBD1 (7 bases). TRBV23-1 is marked as an open reading frame, function uncertain. This receptor was identified in a woman aged 60-75 years with COVID-19, enrolled during active disease. Source material: peripheral blood. The DNA for the CDR3 is TGCGCCAGCAGTCAAGCCCCTAGGAGGGGGCATCCAGACTACGAGCAGTACTTC. As protein: CASSQAPRRGHPDYEQYF.